This T cell receptor beta chain comes out of a study of blood T cells in healthy people across ages. The V end lost 3 bases, the J end lost 3 bases, and 9 bases lay between the germline ends. CDR3 length: 14 residues. CDR1 and CDR2 (germline): LNHDA, SQIVND (reference sequence). Total RNA, at least 6 micrograms per sample, was extracted from PBMCs. The use of a sample-barcoded 5' primer and a J-beta primer mix characterized a second PCR of roughly 6 to 11 cycles. TCRdb passed the 5' RACE reads through MiXCR, listing each CDR3 protein once. The sample has 800,000 or so distinct CDR3 sequences; 25% are singletons. This clonotype was seen a few times. This sample was also put to use in a study of T cells of mothers and their children.

The rearrangement joins TRBV19 to TRBJ1-5; a weak D match, TRBD1 (5 bases). The sample was blood. This clonotype originated in a boy younger than 18 in good health. This CDR3 reads CASSIWGNNQPQHF. CDR3 nucleotide sequence: TGTGCCAGTAGTATTTGGGGGAACAATCAGCCCCAGCATTTT.